This is a list of T cell receptor beta chains from one sample in a study of T cell responses to AZD1222 COVID-19 vaccine. TCRdb keeps only in-frame clones here, not all; method: immunoSEQ multiplex PCR. The sample comprises 100,000 to 150,000 clones, roughly 90% of which are singletons, and about 1.5% rests with the top ten. The sequences come from peripheral blood, collected on day 0 of AZD1222 vaccination. These receptor sequences come from an adult in good health. The CDR3 runs from the conserved cysteine through the conserved F or W. Fields, in order: clone size, D gene, V gene, J gene, CDR3 protein, CDR3 DNA. A D gene is named only where the DNA matches it firmly. Size is stated for part of the rows, as once, few or many counts, or as a class when the clone is expanded.

size: -; D: TRBD1; V: TRBV28; J: TRBJ1-5; CDR3: CASLLRTGYNQPQHF; DNA: TGTGCCAGCCTCCTGAGGACAGGGTATAATCAGCCCCAGCATTTT
size: once; D: -; V: TRBV7-3; J: TRBJ2-7; CDR3: CASSPGYAISYEQYF; DNA: TGTGCCAGCAGCCCCGGATACGCTATCTCCTACGAGCAGTACTTC
size: -; D: TRBD2; V: TRBV24-1; J: TRBJ2-1; CDR3: CATSGASGGVNNEQFF; DNA: TGTGCCACCAGTGGGGCTAGCGGGGGGGTAAACAATGAGCAGTTCTTC
size: -; D: -; V: TRBV7-9; J: TRBJ1-3; CDR3: CASSLGAVGNTIYF; DNA: TGTGCCAGCAGCTTAGGGGCAGTTGGAAACACCATATATTTT
size: -; D: -; V: TRBV5-1; J: TRBJ2-7; CDR3: CASSLDRSYEQYF; DNA: TGCGCCAGCAGCTTGGACAGAAGCTACGAGCAGTACTTC
size: -; D: TRBD1; V: TRBV27; J: TRBJ1-6; CDR3: CASSRDPGQGNSPLHF; DNA: TGTGCCAGCAGTCGGGACCCGGGACAGGGCAATTCACCCCTCCACTTT
size: -; D: -; V: TRBV5-4; J: TRBJ2-6; CDR3: CASSNPASGANVLTF; DNA: TGTGCCAGCAGCAATCCTGCCTCTGGGGCCAACGTCCTGACTTTC
size: -; D: -; V: TRBV4-2; J: TRBJ2-2; CDR3: CASSQETANTGELFF; DNA: TGTGCCAGCAGCCAAGAGACAGCGAACACCGGGGAGCTGTTTTTT
size: -; D: -; V: TRBV12-3/TRBV12-4; J: TRBJ1-2; CDR3: CASRTGFGGYTF; DNA: TGTGCCAGCAGAACAGGGTTTGGCGGCTACACCTTC
size: few; D: TRBD2; V: TRBV11-3; J: TRBJ2-7; CDR3: CASSPSGAVGEQYF; DNA: TGTGCCAGCAGCCCCAGCGGGGCCGTCGGCGAGCAGTACTTC